The rows below give T cell receptor beta chains drawn from one sample of a study of T cells expressing NK-cell markers. TCRdb reprocessed the 5' RACE reads, keeping one entry per CDR3 protein, no DNA. The table for this sample gives 200,000 to 300,000 distinct CDR3 sequences. The sequenced sample was blood T cells: a sorted CD56 or NKG2C T cell subset, CD4+ or CD8+ T cells, or bulk PBMC T cells (not recorded which). These TCRs come from a woman aged 18 to 75 in good health. CDR3s include the opening cysteine and the closing phenylalanine or tryptophan.

j_gene | v_gene | CDR3aa
TRBJ2-1 | TRBV29-1 | CSVEKDVRTGEFF
TRBJ1-2 | TRBV6-5 | CASSYRGGGYGPNYGYTF
TRBJ2-7 | TRBV12-3/TRBV12-4 | CASSFIANEQYF
TRBJ1-6 | TRBV7-2 | CAERTAYSPLHF
TRBJ2-5 | TRBV23-1 | CASSQDGETQYF
TRBJ1-5 | TRBV20-1 | CSAWGVPTGAQHF
TRBJ2-7 | TRBV5-5 | CASVTEGYEQYF
TRBJ2-4 | TRBV7-2 | CASSRGGVENIQYF
TRBJ2-1 | TRBV20-1 | CSARDPGGRNNEQFF
TRBJ2-1 | TRBV20-1 | CSARAGAGTRVYNEQFF
TRBJ2-1 | TRBV9 | CASSVGQLNNEQFF
TRBJ1-1 | TRBV20-1 | CSAGLGYTEAFF
TRBJ2-3 | TRBV11-3 | CASSLEGAFTDTQYF
TRBJ2-3 | TRBV5-6 | CASSLVGRWTATTDTQYF
TRBJ1-2 | TRBV5-8 | CASRLSQARGGYTF
TRBJ2-3 | TRBV10-3 | CAISSGLAGILTDTQYF
TRBJ1-1 | TRBV20-1 | CSAGQGGTEAFF
TRBJ2-2 | TRBV18 | CASLTTEAVGELFF
TRBJ2-1 | TRBV6-2/TRBV6-3 | CASSRGLAGSYNEQFF
TRBJ1-2 | TRBV29-1 | CSVDRGSGYTF
TRBJ1-3 | TRBV5-6 | CASSFWSGVTSGNTIYF
TRBJ1-5 | TRBV6-2/TRBV6-3 | CASSSWGVDQPQHF
TRBJ2-3 | TRBV29-1 | CSVRGSTDTQYF
TRBJ2-1 | TRBV4-1 | CASSHPSGSIRSYNEQFF
TRBJ2-5 | TRBV12-3/TRBV12-4 | CASSGQGKRRQETQYF
TRBJ2-7 | TRBV14 | CASSQKRLSEQYF
TRBJ2-2 | TRBV10-3 | CASADRDGTGELFF
TRBJ2-1 | TRBV11-2 | CARSLGGVYNEQFF
TRBJ2-7 | TRBV25-1 | CASSDRGRSPYEQYF
TRBJ1-3 | TRBV10-2 | CASRQTGNTIYF
TRBJ1-4 | TRBV12-3/TRBV12-4 | CASSLVGDSNEKLFF
TRBJ1-4 | TRBV6-1 | CASSRQSGANEKLFF
TRBJ2-5 | TRBV20-1 | CSARKAAAGETQYF
TRBJ1-1 | TRBV12-3/TRBV12-4 | CASSRTTNTEAFF
TRBJ1-5 | TRBV30 | CAWSPQGYQPQHF
TRBJ1-4 | TRBV19 | CATKTSSRANEKLFF
TRBJ1-4 | TRBV12-3/TRBV12-4 | CASSFQPATNEKLFF
TRBJ1-4 | TRBV12-3/TRBV12-4 | CASSLWREATRGKLFF
TRBJ2-3 | TRBV18 | CASSPSGQPITDTQYF
TRBJ2-7 | TRBV12-3/TRBV12-4 | CASSFGGNGEQYF
TRBJ1-2 | TRBV20-1 | CSARETGYGYTF
TRBJ2-3 | TRBV9 | CASSRSGRAKTSRDTQYF
TRBJ2-2 | TRBV7-2 | CASGRGAVRTTGELFF
TRBJ2-1 | TRBV3-1 | CASSQDAPDKGGDEQFF
TRBJ2-3 | TRBV6-1 | CASKERAPDTQYF
TRBJ1-2 | TRBV14 | CASSQATGWEGGYTF
TRBJ2-2 | TRBV3-1 | CASSQFVSGELFF
TRBJ2-1 | TRBV18 | CASSSDGQIYEQFF
TRBJ2-3 | TRBV5-1 | CASSLDFTDTQYF
TRBJ1-4 | TRBV5-1 | CASSEQTQGLGEKLFF
TRBJ2-1 | TRBV4-3 | CASSQVTAGGLNEQFF
TRBJ2-3 | TRBV7-7 | CASSLGLAAADTQYF
TRBJ1-2 | TRBV6-5 | CASSYSGGHPYTF
TRBJ2-2 | TRBV4-1 | CASSQKRTTNTGELFF